These T cell receptor beta chains were read from a single sample in a study of blood T cell repertoires in COVID-19. Profiled with immunoSEQ multiplex PCR; TCRdb holds only in-frame clones, not every one. The data hold roughly 320,000 clones, with over 75% observed a single time. Sequences were obtained from PBMCs or T cells enriched from blood (not recorded which). These receptors came from a man aged 30-40 years who had recovered from COVID-19. Each CDR3 is given with its conserved first and last residue. A D gene is named only where the DNA matches it firmly. Clone size appears in some rows only: once, few, many, or a class for an expanded clone.

abundance,d_gene,v_gene,j_gene,len,CDR3nt,CDR3aa
-,-,TRBV2,TRBJ1-3,14,TGTGCCAGCAGTGACTACAGGGCTGGAAACACCATATATTTT,CASSDYRAGNTIYF
-,-,TRBV7-2,TRBJ1-4,18,TGTGCCAGCAGCTCCCTTTTTTTTGGGGCCAGACCCAATGAAAAACTGTTTTTT,CASSSLFFGARPNEKLFF
-,-,TRBV24-1,TRBJ2-5,17,TGTGCCACCAGTGATTTAGGAGGGGGAGGGAGAATGGAGACCCAGTACTTC,CATSDLGGGGRMETQYF
-,-,TRBV28,TRBJ2-1,18,TGTGCCAGCAGTTTACTAAGCCCCACAGGGCTTCCCAGAAATGAGCAGTTCTTC,CASSLLSPTGLPRNEQFF
-,-,TRBV4-1,TRBJ1-1,16,TGCGCCAGCAGCCAAGGAGGACTTCTTTTGAACACTGAAGCTTTCTTT,CASSQGGLLLNTEAFF
-,TRBD2,TRBV7-6,TRBJ2-5,18,TGTGCCAGCAGCCGGACTAGCGGGGGGCGCCCGGTCCAAGAGACCCAGTACTTC,CASSRTSGGRPVQETQYF
-,-,TRBV7-9,TRBJ1-2,14,TGTGCCAGCAGCTTAGTAGAGACAGCCTATGGCTACACCTTC,CASSLVETAYGYTF
-,TRBD1,TRBV18,TRBJ1-3,15,TGTGCCAGCTCCCGGGGACAGGGAGATGGAAACACCATATATTTT,CASSRGQGDGNTIYF
once,TRBD2,TRBV5-4,TRBJ2-7,18,TGTGCCAGCAGCTGGACCGCTAGCGGGAGGGCCGGGGCCTACGAGCAGTACTTC,CASSWTASGRAGAYEQYF
-,-,TRBV27,TRBJ1-1,13,TGTGCCAGCAGTTTCTCGGTGAACACTGAAGCTTTCTTT,CASSFSVNTEAFF
-,TRBD1,TRBV5-1,TRBJ2-1,14,TGCGCCAGCAGCGAGGGGGACAGCGAAAATGAGCAGTTCTTC,CASSEGDSENEQFF
few,-,TRBV30,TRBJ1-2,15,TGTGCCTCACCTAGGGGGTTTGAAACTAACTATGGCTACACCTTC,CASPRGFETNYGYTF
-,-,TRBV5-5,TRBJ2-3,18,TGTGCCAGCAGCTTGGCAGGTAGCGGTTCCGCTGCCGCAGATACGCAGTATTTT,CASSLAGSGSAAADTQYF
many,TRBD2,TRBV11-3,TRBJ2-7,15,TGTGCCAGCAGCTTAGGCTGGACTAGCAGCTACGAGCAGTACTTC,CASSLGWTSSYEQYF
-,-,TRBV5-6,TRBJ2-5,16,TGTGCCAGCAGCTCGCGGCCAGAGATCTTCCAAGAGACCCAGTACTTC,CASSSRPEIFQETQYF
few,-,TRBV9,TRBJ2-3,13,TGTGCCAGCACCTCTAAAGGCACAGATACGCAGTATTTT,CASTSKGTDTQYF
-,TRBD1,TRBV10-3,TRBJ2-7,15,TGTGCCATCAGTGATCCGGACAGGAGATCCTACGAGCAGTACTTC,CAISDPDRRSYEQYF
-,-,TRBV19,TRBJ2-4,14,TGTGCCAGTAGTATGGTTAGCACAGGAGACATTCAGTACTTC,CASSMVSTGDIQYF
-,TRBD1,TRBV27,TRBJ1-5,13,TGTGCCAGCAGTTCTGACAGGGAGCTACCCCAGCATTTT,CASSSDRELPQHF
-,-,TRBV2,TRBJ1-4,15,TGTGCCAGCAGTGGAACGGGGAATACTAATGAAAAACTGTTTTTT,CASSGTGNTNEKLFF
-,TRBD2,TRBV11-2,TRBJ2-3,19,TGTGCCAGCAGCCCAATCAGGAGGACTAGCGGGGCTAGCACAGATACGCAGTATTTT,CASSPIRRTSGASTDTQYF
-,-,TRBV19,TRBJ2-1,16,TGTGCCAGTAGAACGCTCCTCAGGGGCTCCTACAATGAGCAGTTCTTC,CASRTLLRGSYNEQFF
many,-,TRBV6-7,TRBJ1-5,17,TGTGCCAGCAGTTACGAGTACCCACAGAATAGCAATCAGCCCCAGCATTTT,CASSYEYPQNSNQPQHF
-,-,TRBV7-9,TRBJ1-5,14,TGTGCCAGCAGCCCCGGGGGGGGCAATCAGCCCCAGCATTTT,CASSPGGGNQPQHF
-,-,TRBV6-1,TRBJ1-2,15,TGTGCCAGCAGTGAAACCCGGGGGAGGGACTATGGCTACACCTTC,CASSETRGRDYGYTF
-,TRBD1,TRBV19,TRBJ1-5,15,TGTGCCAGTAGTACTTGGACAGGGAGGGGTCAGCCCCAGCATTTT,CASSTWTGRGQPQHF
-,TRBD1,TRBV5-1,TRBJ2-7,14,TGCGCCAGCAGCCGGGGACAGGGAGAGTACGAGCAGTACTTC,CASSRGQGEYEQYF
-,TRBD2,TRBV2,TRBJ2-7,16,TGTGCCAGCAGTGGCTCCAGCGGGAGCCTCACCTACGAGCAGTACTTC,CASSGSSGSLTYEQYF
-,TRBD2,TRBV13,TRBJ2-1,15,TGTGCCAGCAGCTTTAGCGGGAGCTCCTACAATGAGCAGTTCTTC,CASSFSGSSYNEQFF
-,-,TRBV4-1,TRBJ2-7,12,TGCGCCAGCAGCCAGAACAGCTACGAGCAGTACTTC,CASSQNSYEQYF
-,TRBD1,TRBV5-4,TRBJ2-7,15,TGTGCCAGCAGCCCGACCGGGACAGGGTCCTACGAGCAGTACTTC,CASSPTGTGSYEQYF
-,TRBD2,TRBV13,TRBJ2-2,17,TGTGCCAGCAGCTCCCGGACTAGCGGGGCGAACACCGGGGAGCTGTTTTTT,CASSSRTSGANTGELFF
-,-,TRBV28,TRBJ2-7,17,TGTGCCAGCAGTTTCCCCAAACAGGACGCGCGATCCTACGAGCAGTACTTC,CASSFPKQDARSYEQYF
-,TRBD2,TRBV6-2/TRBV6-3,TRBJ2-5,15,TGTGCCAGCAGTCCACTAGCGGGGGCGAGGGAGACCCAGTACTTC,CASSPLAGARETQYF
-,TRBD1,TRBV4-1,TRBJ1-5,16,TGCGCCAGCAGCCAAGTGGGCGAGGGGGCCGGACAGCCCCAGCATTTT,CASSQVGEGAGQPQHF
-,-,TRBV21-1,TRBJ2-3,15,TGTGCCAGCAGCAAAGCGGGCGGGAACACAGATACGCAGTATTTT,CASSKAGGNTDTQYF
-,-,TRBV4-1,TRBJ1-1,15,TGCGCCAGCAGCCAAGATCTTGGCGGATACACTGAAGCTTTCTTT,CASSQDLGGYTEAFF
-,TRBD1,TRBV28,TRBJ1-6,15,TGTGCCAGCAGTTTCACAGGGGGCTATAATTCACCCCTCCACTTT,CASSFTGGYNSPLHF
-,-,TRBV6-5,TRBJ2-5,14,TGTGCCAGCAGTTACATAGACACACAAGAGACCCAGTACTTC,CASSYIDTQETQYF